What follows is one T cell receptor (beta chain) and its context. Looked up from germline, CDR1 is SGHVS and CDR2 is FQNEAQ. V was shortened by 5 bases and J by 5 bases, with 13 bases between the two germline ends. The CDR3 runs 13 residues. Assay: immunoSEQ multiplex PCR; the TCRdb copy retains only in-frame clones and omits some. The table has about 590 clones, approximately 62% seen once; the top ten hold roughly 27%. This entry belongs to a study of immune characteristics of hereditary and idiopathic chronic pancreatitis. Control tissue came from deceased donors without known pancreatic disease. The chain couples TRBV7-8 to TRBJ2-7; D gene unclear. This sequence was found in a human donor who was a deceased organ donor serving as a healthy control. Input material: pancreas tissue. Here the CDR3 DNA reads TGTGCCAGCAGCCCCGAGGACGTCGACGAGCAGTACTTC. Protein sequence: CASSPEDVDEQYF.